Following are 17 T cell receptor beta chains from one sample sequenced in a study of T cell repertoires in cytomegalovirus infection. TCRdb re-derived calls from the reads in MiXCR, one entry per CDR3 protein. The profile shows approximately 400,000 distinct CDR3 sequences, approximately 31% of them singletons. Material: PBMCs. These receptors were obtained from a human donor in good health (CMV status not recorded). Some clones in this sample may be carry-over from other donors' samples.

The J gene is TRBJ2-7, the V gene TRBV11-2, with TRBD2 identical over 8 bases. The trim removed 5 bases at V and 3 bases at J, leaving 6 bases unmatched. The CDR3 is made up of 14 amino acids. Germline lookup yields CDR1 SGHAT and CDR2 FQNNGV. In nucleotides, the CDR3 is TGTGCCAGCAGCCCTCGGGGGGGGCACTACGAGCAGTACTTC. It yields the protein CASSPRGGHYEQYF.

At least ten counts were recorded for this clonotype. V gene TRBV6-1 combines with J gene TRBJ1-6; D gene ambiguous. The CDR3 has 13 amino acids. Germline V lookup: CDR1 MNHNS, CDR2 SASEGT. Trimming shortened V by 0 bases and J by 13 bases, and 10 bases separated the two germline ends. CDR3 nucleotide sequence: TGTGCCAGCAGTGAAGCGCACAGTTTCCCCCTCCACTTT. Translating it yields CASSEAHSFPLHF.

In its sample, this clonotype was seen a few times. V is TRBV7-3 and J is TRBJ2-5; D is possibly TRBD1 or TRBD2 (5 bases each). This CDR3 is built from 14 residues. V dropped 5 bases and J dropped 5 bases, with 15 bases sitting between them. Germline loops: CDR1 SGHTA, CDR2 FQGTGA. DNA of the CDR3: TGTGCCAGCAGCGCCCGGGGCCTGGGGGAGACCCAGTACTTC. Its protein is CASSARGLGETQYF.

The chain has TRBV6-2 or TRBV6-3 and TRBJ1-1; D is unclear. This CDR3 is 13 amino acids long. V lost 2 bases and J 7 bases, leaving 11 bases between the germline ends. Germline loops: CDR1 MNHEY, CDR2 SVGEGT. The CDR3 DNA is TGTGCCAGCAGTTACAATAGAGTCGGTGAAGCTTTCTTT. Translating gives CASSYNRVGEAFF.

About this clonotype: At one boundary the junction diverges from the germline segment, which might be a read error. This chain's CDR3 is CAISLGAGSYEQYF. The CDR3 nucleotides are TGTGCCATCAGTTTAGGGGCGGGGTCCTACGAGCAGTACTTC. The V call is TRBV27, the J call TRBJ2-7, with D possibly matching TRBD2 (6 bases). The CDR3 totals 14 residues. Germline values: CDR1 MNHEY, CDR2 SMNVEV (reference sequence).

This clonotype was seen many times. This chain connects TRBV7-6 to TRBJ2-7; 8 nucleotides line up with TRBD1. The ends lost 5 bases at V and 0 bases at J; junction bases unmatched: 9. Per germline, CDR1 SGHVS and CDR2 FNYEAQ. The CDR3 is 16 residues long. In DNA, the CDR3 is TGTGCCAGCAGCCCCACAAGGACAGGGAGCTCCTACGAGCAGTACTTC. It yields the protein CASSPTRTGSSYEQYF.

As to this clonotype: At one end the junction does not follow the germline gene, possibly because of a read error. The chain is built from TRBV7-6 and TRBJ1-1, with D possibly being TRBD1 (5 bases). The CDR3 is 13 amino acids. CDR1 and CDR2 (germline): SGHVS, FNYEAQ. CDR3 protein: CARSLTGRTEAFF. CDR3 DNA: TGTGCCAGAAGCTTAACGGGACGCACTGAAGCTTTCTTT.

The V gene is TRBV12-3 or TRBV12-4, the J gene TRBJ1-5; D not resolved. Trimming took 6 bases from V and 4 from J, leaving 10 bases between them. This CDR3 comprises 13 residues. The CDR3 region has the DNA TGTGCCAGCAGGCCCTCTGGAAATCAGCCCCAGCATTTT. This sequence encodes CASRPSGNQPQHF.

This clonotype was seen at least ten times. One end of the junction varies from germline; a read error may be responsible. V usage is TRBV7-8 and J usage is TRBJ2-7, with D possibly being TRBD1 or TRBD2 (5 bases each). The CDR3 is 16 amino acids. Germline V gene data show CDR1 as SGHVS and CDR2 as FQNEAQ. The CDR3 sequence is CASSLDPGPLPYEQYF. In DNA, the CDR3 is TGTGCCAGCAGTTTAGACCCGGGACCTTTACCCTACGAGCAGTACTTC.

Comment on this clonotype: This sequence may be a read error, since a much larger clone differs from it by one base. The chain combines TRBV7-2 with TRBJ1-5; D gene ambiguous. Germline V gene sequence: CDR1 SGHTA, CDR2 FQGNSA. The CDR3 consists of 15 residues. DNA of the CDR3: TGTGCCTGCAGCCCTTCGCTGGGGAGTAATCAGCCCCAGCATTTT. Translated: CACSPSLGSNQPQHF.

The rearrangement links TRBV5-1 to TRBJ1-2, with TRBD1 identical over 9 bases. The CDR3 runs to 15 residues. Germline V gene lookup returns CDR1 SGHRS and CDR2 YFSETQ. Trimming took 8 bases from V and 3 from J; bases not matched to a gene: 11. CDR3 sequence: CARRQGQGRDYGYTF. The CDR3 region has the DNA TGCGCCAGAAGACAGGGACAGGGCCGCGACTATGGCTACACCTTC. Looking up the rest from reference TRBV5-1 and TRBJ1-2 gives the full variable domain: KAGVTQTPRYLIKTRGQQVTLSCSPISGHRSVSWYQQTPGQGLQFLFEYFSETQRNKGNFPGRFSGRQFSNSRSEMNVSTLELGDSALYLCARRQGQGRDYGYTFGSGTRLTVV.

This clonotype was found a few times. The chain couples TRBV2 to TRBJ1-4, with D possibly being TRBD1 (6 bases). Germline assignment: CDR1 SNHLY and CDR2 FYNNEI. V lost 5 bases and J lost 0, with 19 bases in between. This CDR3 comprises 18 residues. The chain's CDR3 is CASSPLQGLGATNEKLFF. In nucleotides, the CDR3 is TGTGCCAGCAGTCCTCTACAGGGTTTGGGAGCAACTAATGAAAAACTGTTTTTT.

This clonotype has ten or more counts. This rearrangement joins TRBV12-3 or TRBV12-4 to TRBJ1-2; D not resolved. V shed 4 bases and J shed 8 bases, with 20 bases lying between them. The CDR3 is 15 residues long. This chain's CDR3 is CASSSAVTTTRGYTF. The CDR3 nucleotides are TGTGCCAGCAGTTCCGCGGTGACCACCACCCGAGGCTACACCTTC.

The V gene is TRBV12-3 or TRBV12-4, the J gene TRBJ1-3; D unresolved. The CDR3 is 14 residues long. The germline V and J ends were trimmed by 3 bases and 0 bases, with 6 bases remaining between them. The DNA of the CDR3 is TGTGCCAGCAGTTTCTACAGCTCTGGAAACACCATATATTTT. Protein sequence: CASSFYSSGNTIYF.

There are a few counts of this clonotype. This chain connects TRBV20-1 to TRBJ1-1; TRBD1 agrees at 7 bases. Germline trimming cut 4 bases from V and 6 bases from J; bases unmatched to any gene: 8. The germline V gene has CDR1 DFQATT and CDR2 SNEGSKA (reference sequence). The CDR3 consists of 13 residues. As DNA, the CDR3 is TGCAGTGCTACCAGGGGGTCCTTCGCTGAAGCTTTCTTT. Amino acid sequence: CSATRGSFAEAFF.

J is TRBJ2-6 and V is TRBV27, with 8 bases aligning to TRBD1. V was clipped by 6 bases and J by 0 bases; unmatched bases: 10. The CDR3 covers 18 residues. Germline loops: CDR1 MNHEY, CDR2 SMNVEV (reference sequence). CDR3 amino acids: CASSPRQGFSSGANVLTF. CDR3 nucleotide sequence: TGTGCCAGCAGCCCCCGACAGGGGTTTAGCTCTGGGGCCAACGTCCTGACTTTC.

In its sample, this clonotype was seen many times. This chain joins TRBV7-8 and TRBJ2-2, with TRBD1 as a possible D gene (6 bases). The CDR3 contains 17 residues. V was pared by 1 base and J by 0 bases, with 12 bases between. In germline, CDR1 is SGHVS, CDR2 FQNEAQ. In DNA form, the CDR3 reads TGTGCCAGCAGCTTAGAGGTCAGGGGCGCGAACACCGGGGAGCTGTTTTTT. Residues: CASSLEVRGANTGELFF.